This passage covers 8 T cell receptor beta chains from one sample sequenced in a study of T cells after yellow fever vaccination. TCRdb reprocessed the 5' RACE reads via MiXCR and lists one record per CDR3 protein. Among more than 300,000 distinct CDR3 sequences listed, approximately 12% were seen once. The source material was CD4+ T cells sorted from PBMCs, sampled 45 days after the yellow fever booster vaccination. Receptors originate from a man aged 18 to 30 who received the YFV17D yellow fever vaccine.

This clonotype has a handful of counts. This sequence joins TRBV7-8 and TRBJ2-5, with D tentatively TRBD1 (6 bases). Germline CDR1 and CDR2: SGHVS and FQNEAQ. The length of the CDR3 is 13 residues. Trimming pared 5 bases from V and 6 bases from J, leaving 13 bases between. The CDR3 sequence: CASSLRDTKTQYF. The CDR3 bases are TGTGCCAGCAGCCTCAGGGACACAAAGACCCAGTACTTC. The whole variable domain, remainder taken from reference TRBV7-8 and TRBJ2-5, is GAGVSQSPRYKVAKRGQDVALRCDPISGHVSLFWYQQALGQGPEFLTYFQNEAQLDKSGLPSDRFFAERPEGSVSTLKIQRTQQEDSAVYLCASSLRDTKTQYFGPGTRLLVL.

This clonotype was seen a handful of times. As DNA, the CDR3 is TGTGCCAGCAGCCAAGAGCAGGCGCACCTCGGGGCCAACGTCCTGACTTTC. As protein: CASSQEQAHLGANVLTF. The chain couples TRBV4-2 to TRBJ2-6; D ambiguous. CDR3 length: 17 amino acids. The germline V gene has CDR1 LGHNA and CDR2 YNFKEQ. The V end was cut by 0 bases, the J end by 4 bases, with 13 bases between.

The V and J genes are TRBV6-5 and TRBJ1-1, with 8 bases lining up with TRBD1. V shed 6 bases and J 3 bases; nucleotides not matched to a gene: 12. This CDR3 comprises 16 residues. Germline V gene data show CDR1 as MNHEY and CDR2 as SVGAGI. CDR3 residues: CASRTRGQGADTEAFF. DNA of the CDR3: TGTGCCAGCAGAACACGTGGCCAGGGGGCGGACACTGAAGCTTTCTTT.

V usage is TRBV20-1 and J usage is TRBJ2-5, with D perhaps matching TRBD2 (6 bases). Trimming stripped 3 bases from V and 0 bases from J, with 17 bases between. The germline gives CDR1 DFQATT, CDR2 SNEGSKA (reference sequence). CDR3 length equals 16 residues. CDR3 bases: TGCAGTGCTAGCGCTAGACTAGGGGTATACCAAGAGACCCAGTACTTC. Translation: CSASARLGVYQETQYF.

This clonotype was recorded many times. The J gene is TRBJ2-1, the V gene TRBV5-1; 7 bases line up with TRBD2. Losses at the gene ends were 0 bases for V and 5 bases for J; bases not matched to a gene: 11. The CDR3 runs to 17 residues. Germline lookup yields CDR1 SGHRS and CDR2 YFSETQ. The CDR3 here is CASSLVHRDYKNNEQFF. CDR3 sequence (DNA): TGCGCCAGCAGCTTGGTCCACCGGGACTACAAGAACAATGAGCAGTTCTTC.

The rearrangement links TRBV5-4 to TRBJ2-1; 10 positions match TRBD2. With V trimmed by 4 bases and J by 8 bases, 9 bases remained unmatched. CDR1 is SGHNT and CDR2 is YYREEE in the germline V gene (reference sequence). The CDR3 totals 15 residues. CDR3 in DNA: TGTGCCAGCAGCCAACCTAGCGGGGGAGTCGATGAGCAGTTCTTC. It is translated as CASSQPSGGVDEQFF.

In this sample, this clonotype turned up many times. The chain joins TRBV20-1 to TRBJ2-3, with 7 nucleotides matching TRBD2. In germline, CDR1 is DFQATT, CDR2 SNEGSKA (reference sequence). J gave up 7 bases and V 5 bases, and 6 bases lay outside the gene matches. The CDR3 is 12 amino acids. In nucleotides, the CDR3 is TGCAGTGCTCTGGGGGGGTGGTATACGCAGTATTTT. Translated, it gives CSALGGWYTQYF.

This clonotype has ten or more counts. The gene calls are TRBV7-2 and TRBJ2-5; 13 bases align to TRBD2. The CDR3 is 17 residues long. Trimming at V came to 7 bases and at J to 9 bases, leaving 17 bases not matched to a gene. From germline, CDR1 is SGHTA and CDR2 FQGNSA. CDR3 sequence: CASTSRGTSGAIGAQYF. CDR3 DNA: TGTGCCAGCACCTCGCGAGGGACTAGCGGGGCTATCGGGGCCCAGTACTTC.